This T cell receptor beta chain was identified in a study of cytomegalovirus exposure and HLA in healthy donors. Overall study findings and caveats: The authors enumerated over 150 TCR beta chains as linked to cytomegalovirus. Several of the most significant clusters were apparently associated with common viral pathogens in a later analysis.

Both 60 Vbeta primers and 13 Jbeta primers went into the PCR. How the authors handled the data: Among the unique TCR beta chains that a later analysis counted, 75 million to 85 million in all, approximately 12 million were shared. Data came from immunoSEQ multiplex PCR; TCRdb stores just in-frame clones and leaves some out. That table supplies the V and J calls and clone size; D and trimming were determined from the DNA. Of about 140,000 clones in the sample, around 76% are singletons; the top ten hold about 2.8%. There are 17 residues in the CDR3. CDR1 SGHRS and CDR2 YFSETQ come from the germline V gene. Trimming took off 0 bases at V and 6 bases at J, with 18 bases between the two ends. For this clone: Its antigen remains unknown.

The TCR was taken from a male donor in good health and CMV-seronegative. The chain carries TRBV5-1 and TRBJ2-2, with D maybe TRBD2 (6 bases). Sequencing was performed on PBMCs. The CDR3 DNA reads TGCGCCAGCAGCTTGGCCCGATTAGCGGTTCGGTCCGGGGAGCTGTTTTTT. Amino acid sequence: CASSLARLAVRSGELFF.